This T cell receptor (beta chain) is drawn from a study of CXCR3-negative and CXCR3-positive naive CD8 T cells (dated by TCRdb to about 2019). Describing the broader study: Some 130 million TRB reads were obtained in total, roughly 1.5 +/- 0.3 million reads per library. The diversity and physicochemical repertoire analyses included 11 donors pooled from two independent experiments. The TRBV-TRBJ cluster analysis covered naive subsets from 5 donors and memory cells from 3 donors. Findings and caveats that apply to the study as a whole: TRBV-TRBJ usage was similar between naive CXCR3-negative and CXCR3-positive cells from the same donor, while memory cells showed distinct patterns. Freshly isolated PBMCs were used for most assays because CXCR3 expression went down partially after cryopreservation. Both naive subsets had comparably high repertoire diversity, while memory CD8+ T cells had much lower repertoire diversity. Surface CD5, linked to self-reactivity in mice, was comparable between naive subsets; TCR interaction strength was therefore also inferred from TRB CDR3 physicochemical properties. TRB CDR3s from CXCR3-positive naive cells showed higher hydrophobicity (lower Kidera factor 4), lower energy, and higher strength and volume indices than CXCR3-negative naive cells.

Counted from cysteine to phenylalanine, this CDR3 has 15 amino acids. DNA was not recorded. Looking up the germline V gene yields CDR1 SGHTA and CDR2 FQGNSA. TCRdb lists the instrument as NextSeq 550. The Human TCR Profiling Kit (MiLaboratory) was used to prepare UMI-labeled 5' RACE TRB cDNA libraries. The full amount of extracted RNA was used for cDNA synthesis, and the full amount of resulting cDNA was used for PCR amplification. Libraries were prepared in parallel using an identical number of PCR cycles. In the original analysis: With a minimum of two reads required per UMI, MIGEC and MiXCR pulled out about 52,000 +/- 9,100 unique UMI-labeled TRB cDNA molecules from each library. Each library averaged 40,000 +/- 10,000 functional in-frame TRB CDR3 nucleotide clonotypes without stop codons. After downsampling to 5000 UMI-labeled TRB molecules per sample, diversity metrics such as normalized Shannon-Wiener and Chao1 were calculated in VDJtools. VDJtools computed clonotype-size-weighted physicochemical properties of the central five CDR3 residues: interaction energy, strength, volume and Kidera factor 4. TCRdb reprocessed the reads and lists each CDR3 protein sequence as a single entry, with no DNA. These V and J calls rely on TCRdb rather than the paper's analysis. This specimen's table enumerates roughly 130,000 distinct CDR3 sequences. The ten largest clones represent under 0.75% of the sample.

For every CD8+ T cell subset, approximately 300,000 cells were flow-sorted straight into RLT lysis buffer, and each subset was sorted in triplicate. To keep memory contaminants out, a stringent definition of naive CD8+ T cells was applied: CD45RO-CCR7+CD27+CD95-. Standard density gradient centrifugation was used to isolate peripheral blood mononuclear cells from buffy coats. A FACSAria III was used to flow-sort naive CD8+ T cells into CXCR3-negative and CXCR3-positive populations. Total RNA was extracted from sorted cells using an RNeasy Mini Kit. About this clonotype: Its antigen has not been determined.

Sample: naive CXCR3+ CD8+ T cells from blood. What the cell subset or site label conveys for this sample: CD45RO-CCR7+CD27+CD95- naive CD8+ T cells expressing CXCR3 (TNR3+). Recombination connected TRBV7-2 to TRBJ2-1; TCRdb calls TRBD1, which cannot be checked without DNA. The TCR originated in a human donor in good health. Some clones in this sample may be carry-over from other donors' samples. For the CDR3, the sequence is CASSLESGISNEQFF.